One sample yielded the 4 T cell receptor beta chains listed below, sequenced in a study of blood T cell repertoires in COVID-19. Generated by immunoSEQ multiplex PCR, the TCRdb table keeps only in-frame clones and is missing some. Altogether tens of thousands of clones are present, roughly 91% being singletons, with the ten largest covering approximately 19%. The sample consisted of peripheral blood. These TCRs come from an elderly man with acute or convalescent COVID-19.

The J gene is TRBJ2-1, the V gene TRBV28, with a tentative D call TRBD1 (6 bases). With 6 bases removed from V and 8 bases from J, the gap between germline ends came to 20 bases. The CDR3 loop spans 15 amino acids. Per the germline V gene, CDR1 is MDHEN and CDR2 is SYDVKM. CDR3 sequence: CASRYSQGMSDEQFF. The CDR3 DNA reads as TGTGCCAGCAGGTACTCCCAGGGGATGTCGGATGAGCAGTTCTTC. Drawing the rest from reference TRBV28 and TRBJ2-1, the complete variable domain is DVKVTQSSRYLVKRTGEKVFLECVQDMDHENMFWYRQDPGLGLRLIYFSYDVKMKEKGDIPEGYSVSREKKERFSLILESASTNQTSMYLCASRYSQGMSDEQFFGPGTRLTVL.

The V and J genes are TRBV18 and TRBJ2-7; D gene unclear. The CDR3 extends over 15 amino acids. The V end lost 1 base, the J end lost 0 bases, and 10 bases lay between the germline ends. The germline V gene has CDR1 KGHSH and CDR2 LQKENI. The CDR3: CASSPRQAASYEQYF. In nucleotides, the CDR3 is TGTGCCAGCTCACCACGTCAGGCCGCCTCCTACGAGCAGTACTTC.

CDR3 region: CATSSDRGNYGYTF. DNA for the CDR3: TGTGCCACCAGCAGCGACAGGGGGAACTATGGCTACACCTTC. The chain employs TRBV15 and TRBJ1-2; 9 bases are shared with TRBD1. The CDR3 length is 14 residues. CDR1 LNHNV and CDR2 YYDKDF come from the germline V gene (reference sequence). The V and J ends lost 3 bases and 2 bases, in that order; junction bases with no gene match: 1.

The rearrangement joins TRBV28 to TRBJ2-3, with D possibly TRBD2 on 6 matching bases. Germline CDR1 MDHEN, CDR2 SYDVKM. The V and J ends lost 8 bases and 0 bases respectively, with 12 bases between them. The CDR3 totals 14 residues. The CDR3 sequence is CASEGGVSTDTQYF. The DNA for the CDR3 is TGTGCCAGCGAAGGCGGGGTGAGCACAGATACGCAGTATTTT.